Listed below are T cell receptor beta chains from one sample, sequenced in a study of neurological immune-mediated disorders. From the 5' RACE reads, TCRdb called clonotypes with MiXCR, one entry per CDR3 protein. The sample lists around 65,000 distinct CDR3 sequences; 5.2% were seen once. Sequences were obtained from PBMCs. The receptors here all came from a human donor with multiple sclerosis. The donor label of this sample is uncertain. Both conserved end residues are part of each CDR3. The D gene is left open where the match is weak. Size tells how often a clone was seen (once, few, many) or the class of an expanded clone, and some rows leave it out.

CDR3,DNA,D,V,J,size
CATSRGGQEYNEQFF,TGTGCCACCAGCAGGGGAGGACAGGAATACAATGAGCAGTTCTTC,.,TRBV15,TRBJ2-1,many
CSARDPAESGTDTQYF,TGCAGTGCTAGAGATCCCGCAGAAAGTGGCACAGATACGCAATATTTT,.,TRBV20-1,TRBJ2-3,.
CASSQRTVNTEAFF,TGTGCCAGCAGCCAGAGGACAGTGAACACTGAAGCTTTCTTT,.,TRBV3-1,TRBJ1-1,many
CSANLDRGLREQYF,TGCAGTGCAAACCTGGACAGGGGGTTGCGAGAGCAGTACTTC,TRBD1,TRBV20-1,TRBJ2-7,many
CSGAANTGELFF,TGCAGTGGAGCTGCGAACACCGGGGAGCTGTTTTTT,.,TRBV20-1,TRBJ2-2,many
CASSQGGNIQYF,TGTGCCAGCAGCCAAGGGGGAAACATTCAGTACTTC,.,TRBV3-1,TRBJ2-4,many
CASSPDHSNQPQHF,TGCGCCAGCAGTCCAGACCATAGCAATCAGCCCCAGCATTTT,.,TRBV10-2,TRBJ1-5,many
CASTKHDRENQPQHF,TGTGCCAGCACCAAACACGACAGGGAAAATCAGCCCCAGCATTTT,TRBD1,TRBV5-6,TRBJ1-5,many
CASSLALTGPNTEAFF,TGCGCCAGCAGCTTGGCCTTGACGGGGCCGAACACTGAAGCTTTCTTT,.,TRBV5-1,TRBJ1-1,many
CASSPLYRTGPSLSGNTIYF,TGTGCCAGCAGCCCACTCTACCGGACAGGCCCCTCACTCTCTGGAAACACCATATATTTT,TRBD1,TRBV11-2,TRBJ1-3,many
CASIREGQGDEQYF,TGTGCCAGCATCAGGGAGGGACAGGGGGACGAGCAGTACTTC,TRBD1,TRBV2,TRBJ2-7,many
CASSPGAVGATGELFF,TGCGCCAGCAGCCCCGGGGCCGTGGGGGCTACCGGGGAGCTGTTTTTT,.,TRBV5-1,TRBJ2-2,many
CASSLKAGVGDTQYF,TGTGCCAGCAGTTTAAAGGCGGGGGTGGGGGATACGCAGTATTTT,TRBD2,TRBV27,TRBJ2-3,many
CASSLRTGTTEAFF,TGTGCCAGCAGCCTCCGGACAGGGACCACTGAAGCTTTCTTT,TRBD1,TRBV5-5,TRBJ1-1,many
CSALQGTGTEAFF,TGCAGTGCCCTGCAGGGGACTGGGACTGAAGCTTTCTTT,.,TRBV20-1,TRBJ1-1,many
CASIPGTWSSYNEQFF,TGTGCCAGCATCCCGGGCACTTGGAGCTCCTACAATGAGCAGTTCTTC,.,TRBV7-9,TRBJ2-1,many
CASSREGGANYGYTF,TGTGCCAGCAGCCGAGAGGGGGGGGCTAACTATGGCTACACCTTC,.,TRBV9,TRBJ1-2,.
CASSLGDRANTDTQYF,TGTGCCAGCAGCTTAGGGGACAGGGCCAACACAGATACGCAGTATTTT,TRBD1,TRBV7-9,TRBJ2-3,many
CASSLAPGGGWDSPLHF,TGTGCCAGCAGTTTAGCGCCCGGGGGAGGGTGGGATTCACCCCTCCACTTT,.,TRBV12-3/TRBV12-4,TRBJ1-6,many
CASSFVRVSYEQYF,TGTGCCAGCAGCTTTGTCAGGGTCTCCTACGAGCAGTACTTC,.,TRBV7-2,TRBJ2-7,many
CSARDSGGSGNEQFF,TGCAGTGCTAGAGATAGCGGGGGTTCAGGCAATGAGCAGTTCTTC,TRBD2,TRBV20-1,TRBJ2-1,many
CASSTGLSTKELFF,TGTGCCAGCTCAACCGGGCTGTCGACAAAGGAACTGTTTTTT,.,TRBV18,TRBJ1-4,many
CASSLVGTGTYNEQFF,TGTGCCAGCAGCTTGGTGGGGACAGGGACCTACAATGAGCAGTTCTTC,TRBD1,TRBV5-4,TRBJ2-1,many
CASMISYNSPLHF,TGTGCCAGCATGATATCCTATAATTCACCCCTCCACTTT,.,TRBV6-1,TRBJ1-6,many
CASSFEGTYSYEQYF,TGCGCCAGCAGCTTCGAGGGGACCTACTCCTACGAGCAGTACTTC,.,TRBV5-1,TRBJ2-7,many
CASSEGGRNSGGYTF,TGTGCCAGCAGTGAAGGGGGCCGAAATTCGGGTGGCTACACCTTC,.,TRBV6-1,TRBJ1-2,many